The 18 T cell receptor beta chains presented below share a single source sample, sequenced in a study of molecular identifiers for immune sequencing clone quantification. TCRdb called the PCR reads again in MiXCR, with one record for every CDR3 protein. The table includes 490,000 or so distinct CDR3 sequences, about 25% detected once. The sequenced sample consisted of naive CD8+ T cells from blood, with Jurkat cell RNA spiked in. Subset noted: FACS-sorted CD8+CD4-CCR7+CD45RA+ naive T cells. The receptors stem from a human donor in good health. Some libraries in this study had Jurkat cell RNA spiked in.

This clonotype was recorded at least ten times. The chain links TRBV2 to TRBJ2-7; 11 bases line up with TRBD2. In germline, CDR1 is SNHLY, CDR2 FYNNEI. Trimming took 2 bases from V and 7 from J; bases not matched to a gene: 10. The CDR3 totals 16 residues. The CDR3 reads CASSEIGTSGPGEQYF. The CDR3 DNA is TGTGCCAGCAGTGAAATTGGGACTAGCGGACCCGGGGAGCAGTACTTC.

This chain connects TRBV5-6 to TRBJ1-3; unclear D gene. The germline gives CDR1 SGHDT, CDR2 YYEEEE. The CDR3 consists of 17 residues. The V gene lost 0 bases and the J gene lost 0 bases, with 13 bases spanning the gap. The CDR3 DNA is TGTGCCAGCAGCTTGGTAAAGGGAGGGTTCTCTGGAAACACCATATATTTT. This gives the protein CASSLVKGGFSGNTIYF.

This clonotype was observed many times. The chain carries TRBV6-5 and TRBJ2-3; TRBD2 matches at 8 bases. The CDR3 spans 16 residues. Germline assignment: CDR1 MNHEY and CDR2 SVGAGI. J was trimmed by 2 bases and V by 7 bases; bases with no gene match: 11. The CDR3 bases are TGTGCCAGCAACCTGTTGGCTAGCGGGCCCACAGATACGCAGTATTTT. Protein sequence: CASNLLASGPTDTQYF.

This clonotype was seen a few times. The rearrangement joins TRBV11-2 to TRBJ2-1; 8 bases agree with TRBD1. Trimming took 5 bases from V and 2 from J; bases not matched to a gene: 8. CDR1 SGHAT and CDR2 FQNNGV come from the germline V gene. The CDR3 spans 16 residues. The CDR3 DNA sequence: TGTGCCAGCAGCGAAGCCGGGACAGGCCCCTACAATGAGCAGTTCTTC. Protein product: CASSEAGTGPYNEQFF. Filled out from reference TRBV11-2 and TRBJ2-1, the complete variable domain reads EAGVAQSPRYKIIEKRQSVAFWCNPISGHATLYWYQQILGQGPKLLIQFQNNGVVDDSQLPKDRFSAERLKGVDSTLKIQPAKLEDSAVYLCASSEAGTGPYNEQFFGPGTRLTVL.

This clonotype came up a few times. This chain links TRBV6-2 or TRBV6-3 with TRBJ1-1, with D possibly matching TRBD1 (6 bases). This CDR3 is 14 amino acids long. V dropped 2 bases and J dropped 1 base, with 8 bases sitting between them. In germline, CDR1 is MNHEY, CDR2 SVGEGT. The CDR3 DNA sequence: TGTGCCAGCAGTTACGGACAGAGGAACACTGAAGCTTTCTTT. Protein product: CASSYGQRNTEAFF.

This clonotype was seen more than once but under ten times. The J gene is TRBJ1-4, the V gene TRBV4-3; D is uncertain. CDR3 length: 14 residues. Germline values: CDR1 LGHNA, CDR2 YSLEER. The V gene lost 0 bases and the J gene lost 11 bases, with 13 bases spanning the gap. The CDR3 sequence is CASSQDWKAGKLFF. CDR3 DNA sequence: TGCGCCAGCAGCCAAGATTGGAAGGCCGGGAAACTGTTTTTT.

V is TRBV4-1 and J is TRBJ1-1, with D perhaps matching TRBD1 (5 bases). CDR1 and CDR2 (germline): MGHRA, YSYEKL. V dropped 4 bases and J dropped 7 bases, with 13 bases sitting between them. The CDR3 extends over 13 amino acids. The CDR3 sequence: CASSPPRGDEAFF. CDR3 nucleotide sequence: TGCGCCAGCAGCCCCCCTAGGGGTGATGAAGCTTTCTTT.

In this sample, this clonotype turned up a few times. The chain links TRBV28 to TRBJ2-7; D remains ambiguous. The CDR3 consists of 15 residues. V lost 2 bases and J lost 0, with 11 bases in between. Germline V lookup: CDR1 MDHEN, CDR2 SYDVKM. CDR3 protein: CASSLLGSPSYEQYF. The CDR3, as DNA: TGTGCCAGCAGTTTACTGGGGTCTCCCTCCTACGAGCAGTACTTC.

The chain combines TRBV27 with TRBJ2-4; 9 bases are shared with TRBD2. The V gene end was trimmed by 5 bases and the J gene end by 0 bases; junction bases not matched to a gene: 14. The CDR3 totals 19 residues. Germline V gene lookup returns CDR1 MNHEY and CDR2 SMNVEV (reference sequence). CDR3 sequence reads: CASSPTVNSGSLAKNIQYF. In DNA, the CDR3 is TGTGCCAGCAGTCCGACCGTTAATAGCGGGAGTCTAGCCAAAAACATTCAGTACTTC.

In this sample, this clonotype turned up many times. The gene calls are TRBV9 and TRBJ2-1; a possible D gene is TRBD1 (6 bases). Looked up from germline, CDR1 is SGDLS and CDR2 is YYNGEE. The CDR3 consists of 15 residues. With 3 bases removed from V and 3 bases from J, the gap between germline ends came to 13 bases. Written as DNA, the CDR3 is TGTGCCAGCAGCGGCCGGGACAACAACTACAATGAGCAGTTCTTC. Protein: CASSGRDNNYNEQFF.

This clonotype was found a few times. The CDR3 sequence is CAWSTVVGASSYNEQFF. In nucleotides, the CDR3 is TGTGCCTGGAGCACCGTGGTGGGGGCTAGCTCCTACAATGAGCAGTTCTTC. The chain combines TRBV30 with TRBJ2-1; perhaps TRBD1 as D (6 bases). Germline V gives CDR1 GTSNPN, CDR2 SVGIG (reference sequence). The CDR3 is made up of 17 amino acids. V lost 3 bases to trimming and J lost 0 bases, with 18 bases between them.

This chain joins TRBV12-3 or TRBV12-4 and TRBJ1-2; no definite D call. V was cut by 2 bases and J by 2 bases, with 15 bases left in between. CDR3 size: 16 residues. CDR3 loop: CASSLYPGLKNYGYTF. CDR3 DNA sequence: TGTGCCAGCAGTTTATATCCCGGGTTGAAAAACTATGGCTACACCTTC.

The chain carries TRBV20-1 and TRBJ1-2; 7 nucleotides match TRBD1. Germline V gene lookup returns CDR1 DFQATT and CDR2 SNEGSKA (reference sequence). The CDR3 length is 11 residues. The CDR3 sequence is CRQQGNYGYTF. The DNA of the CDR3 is TGCAGACAACAGGGGAACTATGGCTACACCTTC.

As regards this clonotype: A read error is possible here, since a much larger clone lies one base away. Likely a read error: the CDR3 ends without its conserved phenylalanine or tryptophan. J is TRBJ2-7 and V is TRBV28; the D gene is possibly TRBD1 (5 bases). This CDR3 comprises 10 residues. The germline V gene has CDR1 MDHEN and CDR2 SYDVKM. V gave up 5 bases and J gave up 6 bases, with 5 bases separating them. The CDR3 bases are TGTGCCAGCAGTGGGGCCGAGCAGTACCTC. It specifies CASSGAEQYL.

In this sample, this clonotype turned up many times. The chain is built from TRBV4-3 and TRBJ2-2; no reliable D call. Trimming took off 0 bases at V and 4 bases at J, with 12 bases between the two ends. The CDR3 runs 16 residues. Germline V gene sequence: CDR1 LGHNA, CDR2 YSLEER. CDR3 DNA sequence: TGCGCCAGCAGCCAAGATCCTGCTAGAACCACCGGGGAGCTGTTTTTT. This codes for CASSQDPARTTGELFF.

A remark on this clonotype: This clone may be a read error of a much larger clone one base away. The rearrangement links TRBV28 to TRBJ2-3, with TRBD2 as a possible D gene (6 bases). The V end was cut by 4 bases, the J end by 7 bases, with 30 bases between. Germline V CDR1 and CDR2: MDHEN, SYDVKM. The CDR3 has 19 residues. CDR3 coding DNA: TGTGCCAGCAGTTCTGGCTCGATTCGGACTACCACCCGCGGGAATACGCAGTATTTT. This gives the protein CASSSGSIRTTTRGNTQYF.

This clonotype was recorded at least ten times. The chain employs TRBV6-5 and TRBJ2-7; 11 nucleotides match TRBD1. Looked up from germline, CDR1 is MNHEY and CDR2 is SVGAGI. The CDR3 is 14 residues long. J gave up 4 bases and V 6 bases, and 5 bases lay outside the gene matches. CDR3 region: CASRAGTGGYEQYF. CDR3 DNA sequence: TGTGCCAGCAGAGCCGGGACAGGGGGTTACGAGCAGTACTTC.

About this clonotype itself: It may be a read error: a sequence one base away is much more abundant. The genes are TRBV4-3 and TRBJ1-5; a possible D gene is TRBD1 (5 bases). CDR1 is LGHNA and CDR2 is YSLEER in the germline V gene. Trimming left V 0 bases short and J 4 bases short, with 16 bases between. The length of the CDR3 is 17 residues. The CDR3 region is CASSQEYGAALNQPQHF. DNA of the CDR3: TGCGCCAGCAGCCAAGAATACGGGGCTGCGCTTAATCAGCCCCAGCATTTT.